A selection of T cell receptor beta chains follows, all from one sample in a study of shared clonotypes between healthy human individuals. Generated by immunoSEQ multiplex PCR, the TCRdb table keeps only in-frame clones and is missing some. The sample shows around 2.5 million clones, under 95% of them seen only once. The sequenced sample was naive CD4+ T cells from PBMCs. The receptors were gathered from a young man in good health. Some clones in this sample may be carry-over from other donors' samples. CDR3s include the opening cysteine and the closing phenylalanine or tryptophan. The D gene is left open where the match is weak. Expanded clones get a size class; other rows say once, few or many, or leave the size out.

D | J | size | V | DNA | CDR3
. | TRBJ1-2 | . | TRBV28 | TGTGCCAGCCTCCAAGTGCATGGCTACACCTTC | CASLQVHGYTF
. | TRBJ2-2 | once | TRBV27 | TGTGCCAGCAGTCCCCCGGTGGGGATACCCCCCGGGGAGCTGTTTTTT | CASSPPVGIPPGELFF
. | TRBJ2-3 | . | TRBV28 | TGTGCCAGCAGTGAGCCACGGCCTAGCACAGATACGCAGTATTTT | CASSEPRPSTDTQYF
TRBD2 | TRBJ2-1 | . | TRBV9 | TGTGCCAGCACCACGGGACTAGCGGGAGTAGAGCAGTTCTTC | CASTTGLAGVEQFF
. | TRBJ2-3 | . | TRBV9 | TGTGCCAGCAGCGTCGAAACGGGGGTCAACAGGTTCGATACGCAGTATTTT | CASSVETGVNRFDTQYF
TRBD1 | TRBJ1-4 | . | TRBV9 | TGTGCCAGCAGCCCGGGACAGGGTCATGAAAAACTGTTTTTT | CASSPGQGHEKLFF
TRBD1 | TRBJ2-1 | . | TRBV5-1 | TGCGCCAGCAGTCCCGACAGGGACGGAAAGCAGTTCTTC | CASSPDRDGKQFF
TRBD1 | TRBJ1-4 | once | TRBV29-1 | TGCAGCGTACAAAGAGGGACAGGGGAAGAAAAACTGTTTTTT | CSVQRGTGEEKLFF
TRBD2 | TRBJ2-1 | . | TRBV2 | TGTGCCAGCAGCGAACTAGCGGGAGGGCCAAATGAGCAGTTCTTC | CASSELAGGPNEQFF
. | TRBJ2-3 | once | TRBV7-8 | TGTGCCAGCATCGAGGGCCCCCATAGCACAGATACGCAGTATTTT | CASIEGPHSTDTQYF
TRBD2 | TRBJ2-3 | . | TRBV5-1 | TGCGCCAGCAGCTTGGTGCTAGCGGGATCAGAGGGAGATACGCAGTATTTT | CASSLVLAGSEGDTQYF
TRBD2 | TRBJ2-3 | . | TRBV19 | TGTGCCAGTAGCAGTAGCGGGAGGGCCCCAGATACGCAGTATTTT | CASSSSGRAPDTQYF
. | TRBJ1-2 | once | TRBV5-4 | TGTGCCAGCAGCTACTCGACAGCCTCCTATGGCTACACCTTC | CASSYSTASYGYTF
TRBD1 | TRBJ2-4 | . | TRBV6-6 | TGTGCCAGCAGTTACCTACAGGGGGACATTCAGTACTTC | CASSYLQGDIQYF
. | TRBJ2-5 | . | TRBV11-2 | TGTGCCAGCAGCTTATTGGGCAGGGTGGAGACCCAGTACTTC | CASSLLGRVETQYF
. | TRBJ2-7 | . | TRBV28 | TGTGCCAGCAGTGACAGGGGGCGGGCTAGCGGGACCTCCTACGAGCAGTACTTC | CASSDRGRASGTSYEQYF
TRBD1 | TRBJ1-2 | . | TRBV25-1 | TGTGCCAGCAGTGAATATGGCTACAGGGGGAACTATGGCTACACCTTC | CASSEYGYRGNYGYTF
TRBD1 | TRBJ1-3 | . | TRBV7-2 | TGTGCCAGCAGCGTAGGGACAGGTATCTCTGGAAACACCATATATTTT | CASSVGTGISGNTIYF
. | TRBJ1-1 | . | TRBV7-3 | TGTGCCAGCAGCTACGATTTGAACACTGAAGCTTTCTTT | CASSYDLNTEAFF
. | TRBJ2-5 | . | TRBV28 | TGTGCCAGCAGTCCGTCTGGATCTTTATCGATGACCCAGTACTTC | CASSPSGSLSMTQYF
. | TRBJ2-7 | . | TRBV28 | TGTGCCAGCAGCCGGGGTAGCGGCTACGAGCAGTACTTC | CASSRGSGYEQYF
. | TRBJ2-3 | . | TRBV25-1 | TGTGCCAGCAGTGAAGCGGGTCCCACAGATACGCAGTATTTT | CASSEAGPTDTQYF
. | TRBJ2-3 | . | TRBV18 | TGTGCCAGCTACGGACTTTTTGACACAGATACGCAGTATTTT | CASYGLFDTDTQYF
. | TRBJ1-2 | . | TRBV4-1 | TGCGCCAGCAGCCGATTCCGGGCCCCTCTACGTGGCTACACCTTC | CASSRFRAPLRGYTF
. | TRBJ1-3 | . | TRBV7-3 | TGTGCCAGCAGCCCAGACGGAAACACCATATATTTT | CASSPDGNTIYF
TRBD2 | TRBJ2-7 | . | TRBV5-1 | TGCGCCAGCAGCTATTCTAGCGGGAGGACCTACGAGCAGTACTTC | CASSYSSGRTYEQYF
. | TRBJ1-1 | . | TRBV6-1 | TGTGCCAGCAGTGAACACCCGATCCGGGGGGTAGGCACTGAAGCTTTCTTT | CASSEHPIRGVGTEAFF
. | TRBJ1-4 | once | TRBV5-8 | TGTGCCAGCAGCTTGTTGCCCCAATCCGCAACTAATGAAAAACTGTTTTTT | CASSLLPQSATNEKLFF
. | TRBJ1-1 | . | TRBV7-2 | TGTGCCAGCAGCTTACTAGGGGCCCAGAACACTGAAGCTTTCTTT | CASSLLGAQNTEAFF
. | TRBJ1-1 | . | TRBV7-3 | TGTGCCAGCAGCTTAACGGGGAATAGGGTGAACACTGAAGCTTTCTTT | CASSLTGNRVNTEAFF
. | TRBJ1-2 | . | TRBV5-1 | TGCGCCAGCAGCTCACTGCGTAACTATGGCTACACCTTC | CASSSLRNYGYTF
TRBD1 | TRBJ1-2 | . | TRBV28 | TGTGCCAGCAGTCAGGGGGTTTATGGCTACACCTTC | CASSQGVYGYTF
TRBD1 | TRBJ1-1 | . | TRBV2 | TGTGCCAGCAGCTCGACAGGGGGCACGGACACTGAAGCTTTCTTT | CASSSTGGTDTEAFF
. | TRBJ2-2 | . | TRBV18 | TGTGCCAGCTCACCCACCCCCGCCACCGGGGAGCTGTTTTTT | CASSPTPATGELFF
. | TRBJ1-5 | . | TRBV7-8 | TGTGCCAGCAGCTTTTCGCCTGGCCAGCCCCAGCATTTT | CASSFSPGQPQHF
TRBD2 | TRBJ2-7 | once | TRBV7-3 | TGTGCCAGCAGCCGCGGGACTAGCGGGAGGTCGAGCTCCTACGAGCAGTACTTC | CASSRGTSGRSSSYEQYF
. | TRBJ2-3 | . | TRBV5-1 | TGCGCCAGCAGCCAACCCACAGATACGCAGTATTTT | CASSQPTDTQYF
. | TRBJ2-4 | . | TRBV5-1 | TGCGCCAGCAGCTTCGCAGGCGCGCACACAGCCTCTTACTTC | CASSFAGAHTASYF
. | TRBJ2-1 | . | TRBV14 | TGTGCCAGCAGCTCGTACGATGAGCAGTTCTTC | CASSSYDEQFF
. | TRBJ1-1 | . | TRBV6-5 | TGTGCAACAAATGGGAACACTGAAGCTTTCTTT | CATNGNTEAFF
TRBD1 | TRBJ2-5 | . | TRBV7-9 | TGTGCCAGCAGTGGACAGGGGTGGTCAGAGACCCAGTACTTC | CASSGQGWSETQYF
TRBD2 | TRBJ2-3 | . | TRBV30 | TGTGCCTGGAGTGTAGGACTAGCAGACAGCACAGATACGCAGTATTTT | CAWSVGLADSTDTQYF
. | TRBJ1-4 | . | TRBV19 | TGTGCCAGTAGGGACCCTGGTGGGGCAGCTAATGAAAAACTGTTTTTT | CASRDPGGAANEKLFF
. | TRBJ2-7 | . | TRBV18 | TGTGCCAGCTCCCCACAGGGAGGGTCCTACGAGCAGTACTTC | CASSPQGGSYEQYF
. | TRBJ2-7 | . | TRBV4-3 | TGCGCCAGCAGCCAAGAATCTCTAAGCTCCTACGAGCAGTACTTC | CASSQESLSSYEQYF
. | TRBJ2-1 | . | TRBV5-1 | TGCGCCAGCAGCCCCCCGGGGCATATCTCCTACAATGAGCAGTTCTTC | CASSPPGHISYNEQFF
. | TRBJ2-7 | . | TRBV6-5 | TGTGCCAGCAGTGGATCGGGCGAGCAGTACTTC | CASSGSGEQYF
. | TRBJ2-3 | . | TRBV5-1 | TGCGCCAGCAGTCCAACGGGGGCGGGCACAGATACGCAGTATTTT | CASSPTGAGTDTQYF
TRBD1 | TRBJ2-5 | . | TRBV2 | TGTGCCAGCAGTGAAGCGCTGGGCAGGGGGCCCAAAGAGACCCAGTACTTC | CASSEALGRGPKETQYF